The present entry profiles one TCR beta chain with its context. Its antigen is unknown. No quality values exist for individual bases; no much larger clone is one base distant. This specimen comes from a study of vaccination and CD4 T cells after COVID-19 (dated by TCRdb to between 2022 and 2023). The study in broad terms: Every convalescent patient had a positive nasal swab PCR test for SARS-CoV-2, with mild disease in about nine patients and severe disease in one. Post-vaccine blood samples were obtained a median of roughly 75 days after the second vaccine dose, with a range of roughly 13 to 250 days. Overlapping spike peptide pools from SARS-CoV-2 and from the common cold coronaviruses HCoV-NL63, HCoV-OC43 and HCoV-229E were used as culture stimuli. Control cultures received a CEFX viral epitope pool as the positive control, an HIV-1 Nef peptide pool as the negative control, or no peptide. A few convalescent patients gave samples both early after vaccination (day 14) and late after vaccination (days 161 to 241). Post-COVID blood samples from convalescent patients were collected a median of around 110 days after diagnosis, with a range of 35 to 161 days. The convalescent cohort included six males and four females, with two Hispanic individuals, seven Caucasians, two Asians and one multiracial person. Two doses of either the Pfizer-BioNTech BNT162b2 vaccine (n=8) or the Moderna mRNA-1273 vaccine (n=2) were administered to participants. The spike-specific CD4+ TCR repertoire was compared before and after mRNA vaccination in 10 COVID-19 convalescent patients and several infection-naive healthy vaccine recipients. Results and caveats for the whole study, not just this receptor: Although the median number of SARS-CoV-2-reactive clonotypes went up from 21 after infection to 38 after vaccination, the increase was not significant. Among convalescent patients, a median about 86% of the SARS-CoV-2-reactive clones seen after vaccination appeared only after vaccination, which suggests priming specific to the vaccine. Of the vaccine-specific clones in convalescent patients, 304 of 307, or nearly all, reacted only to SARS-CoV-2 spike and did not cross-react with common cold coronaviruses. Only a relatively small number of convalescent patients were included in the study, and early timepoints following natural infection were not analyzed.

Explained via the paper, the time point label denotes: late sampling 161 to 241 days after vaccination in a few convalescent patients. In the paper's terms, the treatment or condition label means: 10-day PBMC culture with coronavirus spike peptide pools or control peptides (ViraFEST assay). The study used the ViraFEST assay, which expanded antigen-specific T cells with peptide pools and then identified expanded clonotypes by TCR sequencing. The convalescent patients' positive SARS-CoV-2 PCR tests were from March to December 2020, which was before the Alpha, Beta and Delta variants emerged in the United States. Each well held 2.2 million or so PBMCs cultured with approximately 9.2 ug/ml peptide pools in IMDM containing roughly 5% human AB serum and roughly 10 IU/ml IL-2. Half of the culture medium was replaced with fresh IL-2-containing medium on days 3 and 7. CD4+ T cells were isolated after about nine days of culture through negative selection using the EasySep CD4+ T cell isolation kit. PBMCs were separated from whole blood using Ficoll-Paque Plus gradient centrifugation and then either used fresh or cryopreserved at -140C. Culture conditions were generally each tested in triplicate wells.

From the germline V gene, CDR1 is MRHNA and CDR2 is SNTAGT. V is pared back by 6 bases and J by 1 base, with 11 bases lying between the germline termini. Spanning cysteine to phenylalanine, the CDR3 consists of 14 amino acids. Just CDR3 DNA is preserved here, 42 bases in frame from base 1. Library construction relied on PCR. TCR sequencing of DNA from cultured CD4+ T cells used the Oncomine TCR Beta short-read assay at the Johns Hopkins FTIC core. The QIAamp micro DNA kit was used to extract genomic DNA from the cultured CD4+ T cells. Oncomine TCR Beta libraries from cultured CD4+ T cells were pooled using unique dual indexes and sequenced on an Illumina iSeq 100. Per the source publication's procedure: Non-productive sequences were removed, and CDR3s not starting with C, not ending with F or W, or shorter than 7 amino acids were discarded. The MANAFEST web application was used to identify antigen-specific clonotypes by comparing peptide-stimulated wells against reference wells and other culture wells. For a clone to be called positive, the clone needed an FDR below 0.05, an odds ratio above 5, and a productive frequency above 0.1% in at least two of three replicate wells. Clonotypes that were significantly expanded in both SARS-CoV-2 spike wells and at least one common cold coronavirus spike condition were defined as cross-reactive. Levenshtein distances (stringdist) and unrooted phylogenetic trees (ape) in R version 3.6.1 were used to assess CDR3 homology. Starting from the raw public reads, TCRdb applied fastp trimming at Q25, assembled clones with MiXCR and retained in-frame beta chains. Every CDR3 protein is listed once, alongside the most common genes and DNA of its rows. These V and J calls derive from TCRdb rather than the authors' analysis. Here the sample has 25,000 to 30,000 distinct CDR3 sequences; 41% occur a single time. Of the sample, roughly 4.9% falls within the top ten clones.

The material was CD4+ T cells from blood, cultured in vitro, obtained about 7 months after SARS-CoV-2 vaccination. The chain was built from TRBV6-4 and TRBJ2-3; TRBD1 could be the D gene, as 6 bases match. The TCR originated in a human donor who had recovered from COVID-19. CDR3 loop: CASSQTGGTDTQYF. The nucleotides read TGTGCCAGCAGCCAGACAGGCGGCACAGATACGCAGTATTTT.